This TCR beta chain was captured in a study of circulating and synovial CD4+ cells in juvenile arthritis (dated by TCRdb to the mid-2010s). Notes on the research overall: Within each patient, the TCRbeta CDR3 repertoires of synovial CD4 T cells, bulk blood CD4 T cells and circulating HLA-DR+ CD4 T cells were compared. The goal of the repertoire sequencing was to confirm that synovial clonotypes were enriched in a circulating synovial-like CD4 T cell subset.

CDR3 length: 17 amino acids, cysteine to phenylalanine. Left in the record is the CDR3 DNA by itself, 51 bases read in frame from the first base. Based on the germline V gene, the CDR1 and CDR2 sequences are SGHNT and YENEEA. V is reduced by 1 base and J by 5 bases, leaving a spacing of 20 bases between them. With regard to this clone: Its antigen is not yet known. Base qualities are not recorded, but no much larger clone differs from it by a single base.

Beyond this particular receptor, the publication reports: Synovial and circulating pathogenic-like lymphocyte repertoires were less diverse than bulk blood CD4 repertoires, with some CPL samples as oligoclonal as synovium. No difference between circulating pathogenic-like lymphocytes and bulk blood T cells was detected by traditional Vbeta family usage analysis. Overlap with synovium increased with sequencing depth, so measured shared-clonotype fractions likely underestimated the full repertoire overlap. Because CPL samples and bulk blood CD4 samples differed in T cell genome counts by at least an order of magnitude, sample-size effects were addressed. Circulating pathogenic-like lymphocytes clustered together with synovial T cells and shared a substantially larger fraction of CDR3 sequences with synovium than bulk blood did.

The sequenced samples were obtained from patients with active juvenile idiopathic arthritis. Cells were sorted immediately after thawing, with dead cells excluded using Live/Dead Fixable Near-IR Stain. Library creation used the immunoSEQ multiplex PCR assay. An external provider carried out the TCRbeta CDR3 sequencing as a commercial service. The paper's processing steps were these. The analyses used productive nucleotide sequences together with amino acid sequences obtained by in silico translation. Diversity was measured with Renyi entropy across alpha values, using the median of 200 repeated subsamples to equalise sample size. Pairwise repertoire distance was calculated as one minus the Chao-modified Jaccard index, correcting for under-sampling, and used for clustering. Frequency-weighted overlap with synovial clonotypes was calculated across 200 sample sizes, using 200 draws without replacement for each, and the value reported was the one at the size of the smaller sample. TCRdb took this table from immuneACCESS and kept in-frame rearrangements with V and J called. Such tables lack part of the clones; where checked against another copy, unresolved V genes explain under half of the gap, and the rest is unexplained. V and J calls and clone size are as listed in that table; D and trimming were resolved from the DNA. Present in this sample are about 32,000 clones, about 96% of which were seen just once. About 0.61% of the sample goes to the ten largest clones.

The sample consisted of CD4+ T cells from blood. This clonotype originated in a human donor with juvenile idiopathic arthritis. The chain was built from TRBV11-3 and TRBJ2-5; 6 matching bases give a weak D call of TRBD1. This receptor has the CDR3 CASSLGFGGQRRETQYF. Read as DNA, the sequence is TGTGCCAGCAGCTTAGGATTTGGCGGACAGCGTCGCGAGACCCAGTACTTC.